Below, 17 T cell receptor beta chains from the same sample are listed, as sequenced in a study of early stage breast cancer tumors (dated by TCRdb to the late 2010s). The library came from the immunoSEQ multiplex PCR assay. The table was pulled from immuneACCESS by TCRdb, which kept in-frame rearrangements only. Such tables lose some clones; where checked, under half of the loss comes from unresolved V genes, and the rest has no known cause. Counted in this sample were more than 65,000 clones; 75% to 90% of them appeared once. Around 5% of the sample is held by the ten biggest clonotypes. What was sequenced was blood. All receptors come from a person between 35 and 49 years old with breast cancer.

The chain uses TRBV6-1 and TRBJ1-1; 9 bases agree with TRBD1. The CDR3 extends over 15 amino acids. Trimming cost V 6 bases and J 4 bases; bases outside gene matches: 9. Looked up from germline, CDR1 is MNHNS and CDR2 is SASEGT. In DNA, the CDR3 is TGTGCCAGCAGGATGACAGGGGGTCGTGGCACTGAAGCTTTCTTT. Translation gives CASRMTGGRGTEAFF.

The rearrangement joins TRBV27 to TRBJ2-7, with D possibly being TRBD2 (7 bases). This CDR3 spans 12 amino acids. In germline, CDR1 is MNHEY, CDR2 SMNVEV (reference sequence). Trimming shortened V by 8 bases and J by 2 bases, and 10 bases separated the two germline ends. The CDR3 here is CASGGGPYEQYF. The CDR3 DNA reads as TGTGCCAGCGGGGGGGGGCCCTACGAGCAGTACTTC.

J is TRBJ2-2 and V is TRBV15; D is perhaps TRBD1 or TRBD2 (5 bases each). Trimming took 0 bases from V and 7 from J, leaving 9 bases between them. The CDR3 spans 14 residues. Germline V lookup: CDR1 LNHNV, CDR2 YYDKDF (reference sequence). The CDR3 protein is CATSRDGGFGELFF. In DNA, the CDR3 is TGTGCCACCAGCAGAGATGGGGGTTTCGGGGAGCTGTTTTTT.

The rearrangement links TRBV27 to TRBJ1-1; D is perhaps TRBD1 (5 bases). The CDR3 extends over 15 amino acids. The germline CDR1 and CDR2 sequences are MNHEY and SMNVEV (reference sequence). The V end lost 5 bases, the J end lost 0 bases, and 13 bases lay between the germline ends. The CDR3 bases are TGTGCCAGCAGTCCCCTTGAGGGGTTGAACACTGAAGCTTTCTTT. Protein sequence: CASSPLEGLNTEAFF.

The chain uses TRBV19 and TRBJ2-7; TRBD2 matches at 10 bases. The junction had 2 bases not matched to a gene; V was cut back by 4 bases and J by 2 bases. From germline, CDR1 is LNHDA and CDR2 SQIVND (reference sequence). The CDR3 length is 14 residues. CDR3 amino acids: CASSTGTSAYEQYF. The DNA of the CDR3 is TGTGCCAGTAGTACCGGGACTAGCGCCTACGAGCAGTACTTC.

The genes are TRBV25-1 and TRBJ1-5, with D possibly matching TRBD1 (5 bases). This CDR3 is 16 amino acids long. Germline loops: CDR1 MGHDK, CDR2 SYGVNS. Between the trimmed V and J ends, which lost 3 bases and 0 bases, there was a span of 12 bases. CDR3 loop: CASSDGHQGSNQPQHF. The CDR3 DNA reads TGTGCCAGCAGTGACGGACACCAGGGTAGCAATCAGCCCCAGCATTTT.

This clone has more than one count but fewer than ten. The chain employs TRBV16 and TRBJ1-4; possibly TRBD1 for D (5 bases). V was clipped by 6 bases and J by 1 base, with 12 bases between them. Germline V gene data show CDR1 as KGHSY and CDR2 as FQNENV. The CDR3 is made up of 15 amino acids. CDR3 loop: CASSLKGRTNEKLFF. CDR3 sequence (DNA): TGTGCCAGCAGTCTCAAGGGACGAACTAATGAAAAACTGTTTTTT.

With regard to this clone: Other DNA sequences in the sample encode the same CDR3. The gene calls are TRBV30 and TRBJ1-3; no reliable D call. The CDR3 contains 11 residues. The V gene's germline CDR1 is GTSNPN and CDR2 SVGIG (reference sequence). V was trimmed by 0 bases and J by 5 bases, leaving 2 bases between them. CDR3 DNA sequence: TGTGCCTGGAGTGTCAGAAACACCATATATTTT. Encoded protein: CAWSVRNTIYF.

The chain recombines TRBV28 with TRBJ1-2; 7 bases are a match to TRBD1. The CDR3 consists of 15 residues. The germline V gene has CDR1 MDHEN and CDR2 SYDVKM. The V and J ends lost 6 bases and 5 bases, in that order; junction bases with no gene match: 12. CDR3 region: CASRWDSTLRYGYTF. The CDR3 region has the DNA TGTGCCAGCAGGTGGGACAGCACCCTTCGGTATGGCTACACCTTC.

The chain combines TRBV21-1 with TRBJ2-4; the table's D call of TRBD2 was not tested on the DNA. TRBV21-1 is assigned pseudogene status. The CDR3 loop spans 18 amino acids. Here the CDR3 reads CASSANSTGGTPQNIQYF. The CDR3 nucleotides read TGTGCCAGCAGCGCAAACAGCACCGGGGGGACCCCGCAAAACATTCAGTACTTC.

The V gene is TRBV12-5, the J gene TRBJ2-7; D is perhaps TRBD1 (6 bases). Germline loops: CDR1 LGHNT, CDR2 FRNRAP. The CDR3 runs 17 residues. V was pared by 6 bases and J by 3 bases, with 24 bases between. CDR3 DNA sequence: TGTGCTAGTGGCCCTCAGCCGGTTCACAGGGCTAACTACGAGCAGTACTTC. Translation: CASGPQPVHRANYEQYF.

The chain carries TRBV19 and TRBJ2-7, with TRBD1 as a possible D gene (5 bases). Trimming took 3 bases from V and 0 from J, leaving 9 bases between them. The CDR3 spans 14 residues. The germline V gene encodes CDR1 LNHDA and CDR2 SQIVND (reference sequence). For the CDR3, the DNA is TGTGCCAGTAGTATTAGGGGTCCCTCCTACGAGCAGTACTTC. Its translation: CASSIRGPSYEQYF.

V usage is TRBV28 and J usage is TRBJ1-2; no clear D gene. Between the trimmed V and J ends, which lost 2 bases and 0 bases, there was a span of 7 bases. The CDR3 is 14 residues long. CDR1 is MDHEN, CDR2 SYDVKM, per germline. The CDR3 spells CASSLGVSNYGYTF. The CDR3 DNA follows: TGTGCCAGCAGTTTAGGAGTTTCTAACTATGGCTACACCTTC.

The chain employs TRBV6-6 and TRBJ2-3; unclear D gene. The CDR3 runs to 12 residues. Trimming removed 7 bases from V and 3 bases from J, with 8 bases in between. From germline, CDR1 is MNHNY and CDR2 SVGAGI (reference sequence). Written as DNA, the CDR3 is TGTGCCAGCATCGGACCAACAGATACGCAGTATTTT. Its protein is CASIGPTDTQYF.

V and J are TRBV5-4 and TRBJ2-5; D may be TRBD1 or TRBD2 (5 bases each). Trimming removed 0 bases at V and 5 bases at J, with 14 bases between. Germline assignment: CDR1 SGHNT and CDR2 YYREEE (reference sequence). This CDR3 has 15 residues. In nucleotides, the CDR3 is TGTGCCAGCAGCTTGGAGGGGAGCAGGGCTGAGACCCAGTACTTC. It specifies CASSLEGSRAETQYF.

The chain couples TRBV7-9 to TRBJ2-1, with D perhaps given as TRBD1 or TRBD2 (6 bases each). The CDR3 has 15 amino acids. CDR1 is SEHNR and CDR2 is FQNEAQ in the germline V gene (reference sequence). V gave up 3 bases and J gave up 4 bases, with 13 bases separating them. Written as DNA, the CDR3 is TGTGCCAGCAGCTTGGGGGGCAATAGGTACAATGAGCAGTTCTTC. Translated, it gives CASSLGGNRYNEQFF.

This clone has only a few counts. The chain couples TRBV9 to TRBJ1-2; D call uncertain. The CDR3 is 12 residues long. V was pared by 3 bases and J by 7 bases, with 10 bases between. From germline, CDR1 is SGDLS and CDR2 YYNGEE. CDR3 DNA: TGTGCCAGCAGCGCCTCTAAGGGTGGCTACACCTTC. It encodes CASSASKGGYTF.